Listed below are T cell receptor beta chains from one sample, sequenced in a study of cytomegalovirus exposure and HLA in healthy donors. TCRdb keeps only in-frame clones here, not all; method: immunoSEQ multiplex PCR. The repertoire includes about 260,000 clones, 84% of them detected once, and roughly 2% sits in the top ten. The material sequenced was PBMCs. These receptors were collected from a woman between 40 and 50 years old in good health and CMV-seropositive. The CDR3 runs from the conserved cysteine through the conserved F or W. A D gene is named only where the DNA matches it firmly. Part of the rows lack a size; the others show once, few, many or a class for expanded clones.

size	D	V	J	CDR3	DNA
-	-	TRBV28	TRBJ1-4	CASSFPATNEKLFF	TGTGCCAGCAGTTTCCCAGCAACTAATGAAAAACTGTTTTTT
-	-	TRBV11-3	TRBJ2-6	CASSLVSGANVLTF	TGTGCCAGCAGCTTAGTGAGCGGGGCCAACGTCCTGACTTTC
-	TRBD2	TRBV30	TRBJ2-2	CAWKHSGRAHGELFF	TGTGCCTGGAAGCATAGCGGGAGGGCGCACGGGGAGCTGTTTTTT
-	TRBD2	TRBV28	TRBJ2-3	CASSLPGGLPIDTQYF	TGTGCCAGCAGTTTACCGGGAGGGCTTCCCATTGATACGCAGTATTTT
-	-	TRBV11-1	TRBJ2-1	CASSLGASYNEQFF	TGTGCCAGCAGCCTAGGGGCCTCCTACAATGAGCAGTTCTTC
once	TRBD1	TRBV6-5	TRBJ1-2	CATVSGTVNYGYTF	TGTGCCACCGTTTCCGGGACAGTGAACTATGGCTACACCTTC
-	TRBD1	TRBV5-1	TRBJ2-4	CASSLGGQLAKNIQYF	TGCGCCAGCAGCTTGGGGGGACAGCTAGCCAAAAACATTCAGTACTTC
-	TRBD2	TRBV9	TRBJ2-1	CASSPLGLAGSEQFF	TGTGCCAGCAGCCCCCTCGGACTAGCGGGTAGTGAGCAGTTCTTC
-	TRBD1	TRBV5-1	TRBJ2-1	CASSLVGGQGAWEQFF	TGCGCCAGCAGCTTGGTTGGTGGACAGGGGGCCTGGGAGCAGTTCTTC
-	TRBD2	TRBV6-1	TRBJ2-7	CASSARAGPFGEQYF	TGTGCCAGCAGTGCCCGAGCGGGGCCCTTTGGCGAGCAGTACTTC
-	-	TRBV30	TRBJ1-6	CAWSGGPADNSPLHF	TGTGCCTGGAGTGGGGGGCCGGCGGATAATTCACCCCTCCACTTT
-	-	TRBV11-3	TRBJ2-7	CASSLVSGFPYEQYF	TGTGCCAGCAGCTTAGTATCCGGGTTCCCCTACGAGCAGTACTTC
-	-	TRBV5-1	TRBJ1-1	CASSADRSRHTEAFF	TGCGCCAGCAGCGCCGACAGGTCCCGTCACACTGAAGCTTTCTTT
-	-	TRBV19	TRBJ1-5	CASRPVGGGGGNQPQHF	TGTGCTAGTAGACCGGTTGGGGGGGGAGGCGGCAATCAGCCCCAGCATTTT
-	-	TRBV7-9	TRBJ2-7	CASSSGVNEQYF	TGTGCCAGCAGCTCAGGGGTTAACGAGCAGTACTTC
-	TRBD2	TRBV7-2	TRBJ2-2	CASSSGLAGSTGELFF	TGTGCCAGCAGCTCAGGACTAGCGGGATCGACCGGGGAGCTGTTTTTT
-	-	TRBV28	TRBJ2-7	CASSHGTESSYEQYF	TGTGCCAGCAGTCACGGGACTGAGAGCTCCTACGAGCAGTACTTC
-	TRBD1	TRBV6-5	TRBJ1-5	CASSSVTGGNQPQHF	TGTGCCAGCAGTTCGGTTACAGGGGGCAATCAGCCCCAGCATTTT
-	TRBD1	TRBV11-2	TRBJ1-1	CASSFVLDRGQGIPEAFF	TGTGCCAGCAGCTTTGTGTTGGATCGTGGACAGGGGATCCCTGAAGCTTTCTTT
-	-	TRBV7-9	TRBJ2-3	CASSYPKETSTDTQYF	TGTGCCAGCAGCTACCCCAAGGAGACTAGCACAGATACGCAGTATTTT
-	-	TRBV19	TRBJ2-4	CASSIGPDERKNIQYF	TGTGCCAGTAGTATAGGTCCCGACGAGAGGAAAAACATTCAGTACTTC
-	TRBD1	TRBV2	TRBJ2-7	CASRRQGAGYEQYF	TGTGCCAGCAGAAGACAGGGGGCTGGCTACGAGCAGTACTTC
-	TRBD1	TRBV5-4	TRBJ1-1	CASSWGQGNTEAFF	TGTGCCAGCAGCTGGGGACAGGGGAACACTGAAGCTTTCTTT
few	TRBD1	TRBV10-3	TRBJ2-2	CAISVTGDTGELFF	TGTGCCATCAGTGTTACAGGGGACACCGGGGAGCTGTTTTTT
once	TRBD2	TRBV11-3	TRBJ2-1	CASSRRIGAGPYNEQFF	TGTGCCAGCAGCCGCCGGATCGGAGCGGGGCCCTACAATGAGCAGTTCTTC
few	-	TRBV28	TRBJ1-5	CASSEEVGYSNQPQHF	TGTGCCAGCAGCGAGGAGGTGGGGTATAGCAATCAGCCCCAGCATTTT
-	-	TRBV27	TRBJ2-2	CASEGFGELFF	TGTGCCAGCGAGGGTTTCGGGGAGCTGTTTTTT
-	-	TRBV11-2	TRBJ2-2	CASSLPPSAGELFF	TGTGCCAGCAGCTTACCTCCTTCCGCCGGGGAGCTGTTTTTT
-	TRBD2	TRBV7-9	TRBJ2-1	CASSLDVAGVYEQFF	TGTGCCAGCAGCTTAGATGTTGCGGGAGTGTATGAGCAGTTCTTC
once	TRBD1	TRBV4-1	TRBJ2-2	CASSHQIDRGGMGLFF	TGCGCCAGCAGCCATCAAATAGACAGGGGCGGTATGGGGCTGTTTTTT
-	TRBD1	TRBV19	TRBJ1-6	CASSIGTANSPLHF	TGTGCCAGTAGTATTGGGACAGCCAATTCACCCCTCCACTTT
-	-	TRBV19	TRBJ2-1	CASSIGTPTYNEQFF	TGTGCCAGTAGTATCGGGACACCAACCTACAATGAGCAGTTCTTC